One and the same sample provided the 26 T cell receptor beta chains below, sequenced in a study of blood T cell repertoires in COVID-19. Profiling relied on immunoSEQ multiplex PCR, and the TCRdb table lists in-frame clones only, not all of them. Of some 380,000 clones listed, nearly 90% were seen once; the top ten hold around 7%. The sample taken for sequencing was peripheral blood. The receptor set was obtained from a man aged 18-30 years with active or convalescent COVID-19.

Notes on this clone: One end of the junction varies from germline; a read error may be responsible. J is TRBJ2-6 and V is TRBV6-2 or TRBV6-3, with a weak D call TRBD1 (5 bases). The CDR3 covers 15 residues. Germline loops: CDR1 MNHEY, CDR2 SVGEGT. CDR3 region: CASSYRDAGANVLTF. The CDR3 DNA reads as TGTGCCAGCAGTTACAGGGATGCTGGGGCCAACGTGCTGACTTTC.

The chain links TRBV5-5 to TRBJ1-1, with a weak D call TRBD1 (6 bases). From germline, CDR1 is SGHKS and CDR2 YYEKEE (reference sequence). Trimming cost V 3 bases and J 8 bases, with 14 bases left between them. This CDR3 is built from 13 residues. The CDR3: CASSSNPGTEAFF. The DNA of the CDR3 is TGTGCCAGCAGCTCTAACCCCGGGACAGAAGCTTTCTTT.

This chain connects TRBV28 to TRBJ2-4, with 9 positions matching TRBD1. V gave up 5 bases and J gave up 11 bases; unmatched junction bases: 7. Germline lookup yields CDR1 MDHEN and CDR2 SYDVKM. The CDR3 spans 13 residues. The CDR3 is CASSVIRDRVQYF. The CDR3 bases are TGTGCCAGCAGTGTCATACGGGACAGGGTTCAGTACTTC.

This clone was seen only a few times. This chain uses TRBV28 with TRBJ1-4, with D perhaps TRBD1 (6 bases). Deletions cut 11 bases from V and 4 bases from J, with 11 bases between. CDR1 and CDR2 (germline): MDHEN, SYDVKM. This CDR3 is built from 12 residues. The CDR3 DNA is TGTGCCCTGGGGGCAGGTAATGAAAAACTGTTTTTT. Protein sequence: CALGAGNEKLFF.

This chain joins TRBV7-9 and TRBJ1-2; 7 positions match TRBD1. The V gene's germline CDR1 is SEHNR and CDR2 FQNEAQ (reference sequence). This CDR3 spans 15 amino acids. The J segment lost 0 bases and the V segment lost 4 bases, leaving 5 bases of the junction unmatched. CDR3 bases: TGTGCCAGCAGCTACGGACAGGCGACTAACTATGGCTACACCTTC. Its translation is CASSYGQATNYGYTF.

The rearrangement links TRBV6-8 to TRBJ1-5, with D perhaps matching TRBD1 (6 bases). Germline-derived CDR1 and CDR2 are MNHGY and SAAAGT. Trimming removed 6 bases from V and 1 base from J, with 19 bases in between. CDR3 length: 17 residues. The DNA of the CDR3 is TGTGCCAGCAGCCGTAAAATACAGGGTTTGAGCAATCAGCCCCAGCATTTT. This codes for CASSRKIQGLSNQPQHF.

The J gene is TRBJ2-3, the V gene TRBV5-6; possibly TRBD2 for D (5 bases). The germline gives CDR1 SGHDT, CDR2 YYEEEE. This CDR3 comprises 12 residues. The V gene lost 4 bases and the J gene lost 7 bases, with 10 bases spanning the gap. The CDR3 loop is CASSPSGNTQYF. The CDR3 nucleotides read TGTGCCAGCAGCCCCTCGGGAAATACGCAGTATTTT.

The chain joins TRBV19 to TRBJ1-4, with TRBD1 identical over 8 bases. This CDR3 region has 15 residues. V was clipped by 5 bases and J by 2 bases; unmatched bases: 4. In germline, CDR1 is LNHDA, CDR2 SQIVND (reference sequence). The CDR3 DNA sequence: TGTGCCAGTAGTCCCGGGACAGGCACTAATGAAAAACTGTTTTTT. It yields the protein CASSPGTGTNEKLFF.

The CDR3 DNA follows: TGTGCCAGCAGTTACCAATCGGGGGAAAAACTGTTTTTT. It translates to CASSYQSGEKLFF. V gene TRBV6-5 combines with J gene TRBJ1-4; D is uncertain. The CDR3 totals 13 residues. Germline-derived CDR1 and CDR2 are MNHEY and SVGAGI. Trimming removed 2 bases from V and 8 bases from J, with 9 bases in between.

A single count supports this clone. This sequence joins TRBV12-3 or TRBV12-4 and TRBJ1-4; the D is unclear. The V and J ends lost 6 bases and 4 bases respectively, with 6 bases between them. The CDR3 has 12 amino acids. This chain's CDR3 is CASRRSNEKLFF. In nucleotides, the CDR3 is TGTGCCAGCAGGAGGAGTAATGAAAAACTGTTTTTT.

The CDR3 sequence: CASSRDTYEQYF. In DNA, the CDR3 is TGTGCCAGCTCCCGGGACACCTACGAGCAGTACTTC. The chain is built from TRBV18 and TRBJ2-7, with a weak D call TRBD1 (6 bases). The CDR3 consists of 12 residues. Trimming took 6 bases from V and 2 from J, leaving 8 bases between them. CDR1 is KGHSH, CDR2 LQKENI, per germline.

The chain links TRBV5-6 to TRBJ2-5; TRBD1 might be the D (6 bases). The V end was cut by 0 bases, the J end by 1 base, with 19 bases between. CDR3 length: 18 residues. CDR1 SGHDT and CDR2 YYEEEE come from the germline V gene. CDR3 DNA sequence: TGTGCCAGCAGCTTGGGACAGGTGGGCGGTTGGGTCCAAGAGACCCAGTACTTC. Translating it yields CASSLGQVGGWVQETQYF.

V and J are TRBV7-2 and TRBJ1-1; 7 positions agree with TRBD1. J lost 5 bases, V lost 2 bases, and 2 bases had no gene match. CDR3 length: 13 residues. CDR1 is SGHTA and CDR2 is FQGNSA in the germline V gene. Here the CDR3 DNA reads TGTGCCAGCAGCTTAAGGGGGCGAACTGAAGCTTTCTTT. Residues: CASSLRGRTEAFF.

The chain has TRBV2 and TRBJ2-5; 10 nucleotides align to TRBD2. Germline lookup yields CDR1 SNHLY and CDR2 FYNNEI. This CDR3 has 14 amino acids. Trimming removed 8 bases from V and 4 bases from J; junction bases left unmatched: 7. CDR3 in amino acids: CASATSGARETQYF. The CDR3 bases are TGTGCCAGCGCAACTAGCGGGGCACGAGAGACCCAGTACTTC.

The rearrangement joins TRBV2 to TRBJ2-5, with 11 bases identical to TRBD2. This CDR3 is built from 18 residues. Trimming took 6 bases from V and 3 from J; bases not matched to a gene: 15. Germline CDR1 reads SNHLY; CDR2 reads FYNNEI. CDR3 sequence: CASSAKMIQLAGEETQYF. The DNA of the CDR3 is TGTGCCAGCAGCGCGAAAATGATTCAACTAGCGGGAGAAGAGACCCAGTACTTC.

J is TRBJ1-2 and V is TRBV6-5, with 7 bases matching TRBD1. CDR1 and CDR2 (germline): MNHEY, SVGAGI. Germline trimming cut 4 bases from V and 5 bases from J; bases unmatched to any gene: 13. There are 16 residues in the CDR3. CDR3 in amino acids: CASSSPRTGVGYGYTF. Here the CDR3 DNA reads TGTGCCAGCAGTTCCCCTAGAACAGGGGTCGGTTATGGCTACACCTTC.

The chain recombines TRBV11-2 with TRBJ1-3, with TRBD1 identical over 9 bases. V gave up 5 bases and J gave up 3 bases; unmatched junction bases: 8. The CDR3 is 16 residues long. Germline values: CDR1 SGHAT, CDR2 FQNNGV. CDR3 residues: CASSVNRGPIGNTIYF. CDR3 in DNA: TGTGCCAGCAGCGTTAACAGGGGGCCAATTGGAAACACCATATATTTT.

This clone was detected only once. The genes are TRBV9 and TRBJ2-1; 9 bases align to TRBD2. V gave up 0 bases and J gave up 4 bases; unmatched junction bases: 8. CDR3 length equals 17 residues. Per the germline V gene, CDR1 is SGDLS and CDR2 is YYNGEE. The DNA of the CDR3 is TGTGCCAGCAGCGTAGTTTGGCGGGAGGGCCCATACAATGAGCAGTTCTTC. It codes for CASSVVWREGPYNEQFF.

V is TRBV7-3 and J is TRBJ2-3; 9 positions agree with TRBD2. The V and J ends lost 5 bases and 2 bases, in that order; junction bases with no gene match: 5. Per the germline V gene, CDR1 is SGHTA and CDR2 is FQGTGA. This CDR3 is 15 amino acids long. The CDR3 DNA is TGTGCCAGCAGCCCTCGACTAGCGGCCACAGATACGCAGTATTTT. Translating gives CASSPRLAATDTQYF.

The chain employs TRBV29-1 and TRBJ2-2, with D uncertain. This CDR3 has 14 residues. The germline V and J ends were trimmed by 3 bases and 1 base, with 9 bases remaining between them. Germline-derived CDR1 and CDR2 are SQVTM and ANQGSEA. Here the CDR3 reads CSVDGQLNTGELFF. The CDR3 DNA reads TGCAGCGTTGATGGTCAGTTGAACACCGGGGAGCTGTTTTTT.

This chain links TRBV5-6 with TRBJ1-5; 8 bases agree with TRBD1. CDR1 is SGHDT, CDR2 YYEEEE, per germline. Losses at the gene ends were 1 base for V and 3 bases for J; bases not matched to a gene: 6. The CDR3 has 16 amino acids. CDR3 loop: CASSLKYRGFNQPQHF. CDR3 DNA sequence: TGTGCCAGCAGCTTGAAATACAGGGGGTTCAATCAGCCCCAGCATTTT.

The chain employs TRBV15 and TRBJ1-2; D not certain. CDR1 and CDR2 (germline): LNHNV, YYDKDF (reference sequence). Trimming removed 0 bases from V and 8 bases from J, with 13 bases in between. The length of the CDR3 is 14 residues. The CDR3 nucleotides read TGTGCCACCAGCAGAGAGTCAAAGACTTACGGCTACACCTTC. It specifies CATSRESKTYGYTF. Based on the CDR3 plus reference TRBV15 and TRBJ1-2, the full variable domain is DAMVIQNPRYQVTQFGKPVTLSCSQTLNHNVMYWYQQKSSQAPKLLFHYYDKDFNNEADTPDNFQSRRPNTSFCFLDIRSPGLGDTAMYLCATSRESKTYGYTFGSGTRLTVV.

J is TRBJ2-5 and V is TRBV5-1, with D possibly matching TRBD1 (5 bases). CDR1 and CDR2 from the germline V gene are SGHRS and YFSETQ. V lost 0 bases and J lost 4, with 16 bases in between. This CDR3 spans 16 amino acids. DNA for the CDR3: TGCGCCAGCAGCTTGGGACCCCAGGGCCCAACAGAGACCCAGTACTTC. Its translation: CASSLGPQGPTETQYF.

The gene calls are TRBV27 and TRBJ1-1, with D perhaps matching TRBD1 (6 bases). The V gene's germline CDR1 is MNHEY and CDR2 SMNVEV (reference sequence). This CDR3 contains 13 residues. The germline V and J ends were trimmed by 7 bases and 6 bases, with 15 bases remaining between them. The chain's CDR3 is CASNPRGGAEAFF. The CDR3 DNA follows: TGTGCCAGCAACCCCAGGGGAGGGGCTGAAGCTTTCTTT.

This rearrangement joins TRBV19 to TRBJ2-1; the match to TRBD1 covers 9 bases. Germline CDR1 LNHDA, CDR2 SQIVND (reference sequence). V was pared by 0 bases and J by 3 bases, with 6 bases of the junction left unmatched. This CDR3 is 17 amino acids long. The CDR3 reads CASSIDPRTGVYNEQFF. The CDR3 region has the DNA TGTGCCAGTAGTATAGATCCTAGGACAGGGGTCTACAATGAGCAGTTCTTC.

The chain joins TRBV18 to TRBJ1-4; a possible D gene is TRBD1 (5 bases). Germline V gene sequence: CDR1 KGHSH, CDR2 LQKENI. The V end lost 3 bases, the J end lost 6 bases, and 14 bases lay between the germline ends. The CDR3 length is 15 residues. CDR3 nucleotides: TGTGCCAGCTCACCGTTCGGGGGAGCGGATGAAAAACTGTTTTTT. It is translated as CASSPFGGADEKLFF. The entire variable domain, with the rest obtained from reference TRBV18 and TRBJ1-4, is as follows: NAGVMQNPRHLVRRRGQEARLRCSPMKGHSHVYWYRQLPEEGLKFMVYLQKENIIDESGMPKERFSAEFPKEGPSILRIQQVVRGDSAAYFCASSPFGGADEKLFFGSGTQLSVL.